This T cell receptor beta chain was captured in a study of blood T cells in healthy people across ages. The V end was cut by 6 bases, the J end by 1 base, with 16 bases between. The germline CDR1 and CDR2 sequences are DFQATT and SNEGSKA (reference sequence). This CDR3 spans 15 amino acids. Together with a sample-barcoded 5' primer, a J-beta primer mix was included in a second PCR lasting about 7 to 11 cycles. Each CDR3 protein gets one entry after TCRdb re-called the 5' RACE reads with MiXCR. The sample contains about 970,000 distinct CDR3 sequences, 51% of which appear only once. Isolation of PBMCs gave at least 7 million cells per sample.

The source material was blood. The receptor was isolated from a woman in her sixties or seventies in good health. The V gene is TRBV20-1, the J gene TRBJ2-4; TRBD2 is a possible D gene (5 bases). CDR3 coding DNA: TGCAGTGCAGAGACGGGATTTCGGGCCAAAAACATTCAGTACTTC. Its translation is CSAETGFRAKNIQYF.